The entry below gives a single TCR beta chain sequence along with its context. The data originate from a study of sequential checkpoint blockade in melanoma. As for the study in general: Randomization was 1:1 between first-line nivolumab→ipilimumab and ipilimumab→nivolumab.

Germline assignment: CDR1 SGHRS and CDR2 YFSETQ. Trimming took off 0 bases at V and 1 base at J, with 5 bases between the two ends. The CDR3 spans 13 residues. Treatment here: randomized to nivolumab then ipilimumab (arm A) or the reverse (arm B). DNA-damaging chemotherapy had not been given to any patient beforehand. Sorted cells were live CD3+CD8+, lacking CD19 and CD56, from PBMCs. Assay: immunoSEQ multiplex PCR; the TCRdb copy retains only in-frame clones and omits some. The table lists about 17,000 clones, 70% to 80% of them singletons. The rearrangement uses TRBV5-1 and TRBJ2-7; D remains unclear. The sample here was CD8+ T cells sorted from blood (inferred from file names), taken from a patient given nivolumab and ipilimumab in sequence. This sequence was found in a human donor with melanoma. The CDR3 reads CASSLVVSYEQYF. CDR3 sequence (DNA): TGCGCCAGCAGCTTGGTAGTATCCTACGAGCAGTACTTC. Complete variable domain (other parts from reference TRBV5-1 and TRBJ2-7): KAGVTQTPRYLIKTRGQQVTLSCSPISGHRSVSWYQQTPGQGLQFLFEYFSETQRNKGNFPGRFSGRQFSNSRSEMNVSTLELGDSALYLCASSLVVSYEQYFGPGTRLTVT.